This T cell receptor (beta chain) was sequenced for a study of blood T cell repertoires in COVID-19. Study context: Material from acute and convalescent COVID-19 was sourced from the United States, Italy and Spain. Sources were T cells, B-cell-depleted T cells, or PBMCs; the material itself was cDNA or gDNA.

The CDR3 extends over 16 amino acids. V shed 1 base and J shed 3 bases, with 13 bases lying between them. Germline lookup yields CDR1 LNHDA and CDR2 SQIVND (reference sequence). Per the original methods: Amplification from reference gene primers served as the basis for estimated nucleated cell counts. Some clones are missing from TCRdb's copy, which holds only in-frame ones; the method was immunoSEQ multiplex PCR. The V and J calls and clone size were taken over from that table, and D and trimming were inferred from the DNA. The sample yields roughly 81,000 clones, approximately 91% seen once. This chain connects TRBV19 to TRBJ2-1; possible D gene TRBD2, 6 bases. This TCR derives from a man between 65 and 79 years old with active or convalescent COVID-19. The sample consisted of peripheral blood. The CDR3 loop is CASSIGDSAFYNEQFF. The CDR3, as DNA: TGTGCCAGTAGTATAGGGGACTCAGCTTTCTACAATGAGCAGTTCTTC.